Included here is one T cell receptor beta chain sequence, with context. Its target is not known. The data belong to a study of shared clonotypes between healthy human individuals. In the study overall: Aged 18 to 49, the donors were two women and three men. General study points: Specimens sampled were limited to blood, with tissue repertoires likely differing.

Both subsets, CD45RA+ naive and CD45RA-negative memory, were split from the CD4+ cells. This CDR3 spans 16 amino acids. Germline loops: CDR1 MDHEN, CDR2 SYDVKM. With 6 bases clipped from V and 0 bases from J, the junction kept 8 bases outside the gene matches. Authors' analysis steps: Filtering differed since immunoSEQ provided only junctions, with no quality scores. Assay: immunoSEQ multiplex PCR; the TCRdb copy retains only in-frame clones and omits some. That table gives V, J and clone size, and the DNA gave D and trimming. This table holds about 2.4 million clones, 93% found once. Sequencing was carried out using naive CD4+ T cells from PBMCs. Noted subset: CD45RA+ positively selected. This clonotype was obtained from a man between 18 and 29 years old in good health. Some clones in this sample may be carry-over from other donors' samples. The rearrangement joins TRBV28 to TRBJ1-2, with 9 nucleotides matching TRBD1. The CDR3 is CASSLITGGPNYGYTF. In nucleotides, the CDR3 is TGTGCCAGCAGCCTAATCACAGGGGGCCCTAACTATGGCTACACCTTC.